Following are 4 T cell receptor beta chains from one sample sequenced in a study of CD8 T cells in ankylosing spondylitis. MiXCR, applied by TCRdb to the 5' RACE reads, yields one record per CDR3 protein. The data contain about 480,000 distinct CDR3 sequences, roughly 15% of them singletons. General observations from the study: Blood from ankylosing spondylitis patients appeared to carry a characteristic roughly 8-variant TCR beta motif.

Which antigens these TCRs recognize remains unknown. Sequences were obtained from blood, either unsorted or a sorted T cell fraction (not recorded which). These receptors were collected from a male donor with ankylosing spondylitis.

V and J are TRBV20-1 and TRBJ1-4, with unresolved D. Germline V gene lookup returns CDR1 DFQATT and CDR2 SNEGSKA (reference sequence). The V gene lost 0 bases and the J gene lost 5 bases, with 10 bases spanning the gap. This CDR3 region has 14 residues. The DNA of the CDR3 is TGCAGTGCTAGAGATCCCGGATCCAATGAAAAACTGTTTTTT. It translates to CSARDPGSNEKLFF.

Many counts were recorded for this clonotype. The CDR3 reads CASSQGQGGETQYF. The DNA of the CDR3 is TGTGCCAGCAGCCAAGGACAGGGAGGAGAGACCCAGTACTTC. The chain combines TRBV4-2 with TRBJ2-5; D perhaps matches TRBD1 (7 bases). Germline CDR1 reads LGHNA; CDR2 reads YNFKEQ. The CDR3 totals 14 residues. Trimming shortened V by 1 base and J by 4 bases, and 10 bases separated the two germline ends.

The chain recombines TRBV4-1 with TRBJ1-4; the D is unclear. V was cut by 0 bases and J by 0 bases, with 8 bases left in between. Germline CDR1 and CDR2: MGHRA and YSYEKL. The CDR3 covers 16 residues. The CDR3 region has the DNA TGCGCCAGCAGCCAAGAAACCAGGTCAACTAATGAAAAACTGTTTTTT. It is translated as CASSQETRSTNEKLFF.

This chain joins TRBV4-2 and TRBJ1-4, with 7 bases identical to TRBD1. Per germline, CDR1 LGHNA and CDR2 YNFKEQ. There are 13 residues in the CDR3. J gave up 8 bases and V 6 bases, and 6 bases lay outside the gene matches. CDR3 nucleotide sequence: TGTGCCAGCAGGGGAACAGGGGCGGAAAAACTGTTTTTT. Translated, it gives CASRGTGAEKLFF.